This entry lists 2 T cell receptor beta chains sequenced from one sample in a study of identifying expanded T cells in peripheral blood. Sequencing used immunoSEQ multiplex PCR; TCRdb keeps in-frame clones, though not all of them. The sample contains 120,000 or so clones, 84% of which appear only once. Sequenced: blood. The receptors shown here come from a person aged 18 to 69 in good health.

V is TRBV2 and J is TRBJ1-2; D is perhaps TRBD1 (6 bases). Trimming left V 10 bases short and J 5 bases short, with 11 bases between. CDR3 length: 11 amino acids. From germline, CDR1 is SNHLY and CDR2 FYNNEI. CDR3 DNA: TGTGCCAACGGACAGCCGTATGGCTACACCTTC. Protein: CANGQPYGYTF.

V gene TRBV5-5 combines with J gene TRBJ2-3; the D gene is possibly TRBD2 (6 bases). CDR1 is SGHKS and CDR2 is YYEKEE in the germline V gene (reference sequence). The V and J ends lost 0 bases and 6 bases respectively, with 14 bases between them. The CDR3 consists of 15 residues. This chain's CDR3 is CASSLEGLGGDTQYF. As DNA, the CDR3 is TGTGCCAGCAGCTTGGAGGGCCTAGGAGGGGATACGCAGTATTTT.